This entry is about one T cell receptor (beta chain). The data belong to a study of control samples from healthy donors and cancer patients. Trimming stripped 6 bases from V and 5 bases from J, with 23 bases between. CDR1 and CDR2 from the germline V gene are LNHDA and SQIVND (reference sequence). There are 16 residues in the CDR3. TCRdb's table, derived via immunoSEQ multiplex PCR, lists solely in-frame clones and lacks some. Among 390,000 or so clones listed, over 75% were seen once. This clonotype was obtained from a man aged 35 to 55 with head and neck cancer. V gene TRBV19 combines with J gene TRBJ2-7; D is perhaps TRBD1 or TRBD2 (5 bases each). The sample comprised PBMCs. Written as DNA, the CDR3 is TGTGCCAGTAGCATGGCGCTCGCAGGGTGGCGGGACGAGCAGTACTTC. Translating gives CASSMALAGWRDEQYF.